The 14 T cell receptor beta chains listed next were all sequenced from one sample in a study of T cells after yellow fever vaccination. TCRdb analysed the 5' RACE reads with MiXCR anew, one entry per CDR3 protein. Altogether about 74,000 distinct CDR3 sequences are present, more than 5.5% being singletons, with the ten largest covering 30% to 40%. The source material was CD8+ T cells sorted from PBMCs, sampled more than 4 days after the first yellow fever vaccination. The receptors were sampled from a man younger than 35 who received the YFV17D yellow fever vaccine.

This clonotype has only a few counts. The V call is TRBV7-2, the J call TRBJ2-7, with 8 bases identical to TRBD2. The trim removed 4 bases at V and 4 bases at J, leaving 9 bases unmatched. Germline V lookup: CDR1 SGHTA, CDR2 FQGNSA. The CDR3 is 15 residues long. CDR3 in amino acids: CASSSLAGRTYEQYF. Written as DNA, the CDR3 is TGTGCCAGCAGCTCCTTAGCGGGACGCACTTACGAGCAGTACTTC. The full variable domain, rest sourced from reference TRBV7-2 and TRBJ2-7, is GAGVSQSPSNKVTEKGKDVELRCDPISGHTALYWYRQSLGQGLEFLIYFQGNSAPDKSGLPSDRFSAERTGGSVSTLTIQRTQQEDSAVYLCASSSLAGRTYEQYFGPGTRLTVT.

This clonotype was detected only a few times. CDR3 sequence (DNA): TGCGCCAGCAGCTTCCGGACACAGGGTGGGAACACTGAAGCTTTCTTT. This gives the protein CASSFRTQGGNTEAFF. This chain uses TRBV5-1 with TRBJ1-1, with a tentative D call TRBD1 (6 bases). CDR3 size: 16 residues. Germline CDR1 reads SGHRS; CDR2 reads YFSETQ. Deletions cut 2 bases from V and 1 base from J, with 15 bases between.

This clonotype came up a few times. The genes are TRBV12-5 and TRBJ1-5; D is undetermined. The CDR3 runs to 15 residues. CDR1 is LGHNT and CDR2 is FRNRAP in the germline V gene. V was cut by 5 bases and J by 0 bases, with 11 bases left in between. The chain's CDR3 is CASGEESYSNQPQHF. CDR3 nucleotide sequence: TGTGCTAGTGGTGAGGAGTCCTATAGCAATCAGCCCCAGCATTTT.

This clonotype was seen a handful of times. The chain uses TRBV2 and TRBJ2-7; the D is unclear. The ends were cut back, 10 bases at V and 2 bases at J, with 9 bases in the middle. This CDR3 contains 11 residues. Germline V gene data show CDR1 as SNHLY and CDR2 as FYNNEI. The CDR3 here is CATGPPYEQYV. Here the CDR3 DNA reads TGTGCCACCGGACCCCCCTACGAGCAGTACGTC.

In this sample, this clonotype turned up many times. CDR3 sequence: CASSYSSGDSNQPQHF. DNA for the CDR3: TGTGCCAGCAGTTACTCGTCAGGGGATAGCAATCAGCCCCAGCATTTT. The chain couples TRBV6-5 to TRBJ1-5; tentatively, D is TRBD1 (6 bases). Per the germline V gene, CDR1 is MNHEY and CDR2 is SVGAGI. Trimming removed 0 bases at V and 0 bases at J, with 9 bases between. This CDR3 is built from 16 residues.

This clonotype appeared many times. The CDR3, as DNA: TGCAGTGCTCGCACAGGGTTAGGCCAAGAGACCCAGTACTTC. This gives the protein CSARTGLGQETQYF. The chain recombines TRBV20-1 with TRBJ2-5, with a weak D call TRBD1 (6 bases). Trimming removed 5 bases at V and 1 base at J, with 14 bases between. This CDR3 has 14 residues. Germline V lookup: CDR1 DFQATT, CDR2 SNEGSKA (reference sequence).

This sequence joins TRBV7-9 and TRBJ1-1; no firm D call. CDR1 and CDR2 (germline): SEHNR, FQNEAQ (reference sequence). The V gene lost 2 bases and the J gene lost 5 bases, with 9 bases spanning the gap. The CDR3 covers 13 residues. The CDR3 DNA reads as TGTGCCAGCAGCTTATTACCGGAGACTGAAGCTTTCTTT. It is translated as CASSLLPETEAFF.

This clonotype was recorded at least ten times. The chain links TRBV4-3 to TRBJ2-1, with D perhaps given as TRBD1 or TRBD2 (5 bases each). Per the germline V gene, CDR1 is LGHNA and CDR2 is YSLEER. CDR3 size: 14 residues. Trimming took 4 bases from V and 6 from J, leaving 13 bases between them. CDR3 sequence reads: CASSPIRDPNEQFF. In DNA form, the CDR3 reads TGCGCCAGCAGCCCAATACGGGACCCCAATGAGCAGTTCTTC.

The sample holds a few counts of this clonotype. CDR3 DNA sequence: TGTGCCAGCAGTTTTATTTACGGAGGGGGAGGCTCCTACGAGCAGTACTTC. It is translated as CASSFIYGGGGSYEQYF. J is TRBJ2-7 and V is TRBV28; the D gene could be TRBD1 or TRBD2 (6 bases each). V lost 3 bases to trimming and J lost 0 bases, with 18 bases between them. This CDR3 region has 17 residues. CDR1 is MDHEN, CDR2 SYDVKM, per germline.

A few counts support this clonotype. J is TRBJ1-5 and V is TRBV24-1; 8 positions match TRBD1. Unmatched junction bases numbered 8, after V lost 2 bases and J lost 0 bases. CDR1 KGHDR and CDR2 SFDVKD come from the germline V gene. CDR3 length: 18 amino acids. The CDR3 protein is CATSDSSGGRYSNQPQHF. CDR3 nucleotides: TGTGCCACCAGTGATTCTTCAGGGGGCCGGTATAGCAATCAGCCCCAGCATTTT.

The CDR3 nucleotides read TGTGCCAGCAGCCTACCGCTTCTTGAGCAGTTCTTC. As protein: CASSLPLLEQFF. V and J are TRBV7-9 and TRBJ2-1; the D is unclear. The CDR3 length is 12 residues. Trimming shortened V by 5 bases and J by 9 bases, and 11 bases separated the two germline ends. Germline CDR1 is SEHNR and CDR2 is FQNEAQ (reference sequence).

In this sample, this clonotype turned up many times. This chain links TRBV12-5 with TRBJ2-5, with 10 bases identical to TRBD2. This CDR3 is built from 14 residues. V lost 6 bases, J lost 2 bases, and 3 bases stayed unmatched. Germline V lookup: CDR1 LGHNT, CDR2 FRNRAP. The CDR3 region has the DNA TGTGCTAGTGGGTATAGCGGGGGGCAAGAGACCCAGTACTTC. This codes for CASGYSGGQETQYF.

In its sample, this clonotype was seen a few times. The chain joins TRBV10-1 to TRBJ2-7, with no clear D. The germline CDR1 and CDR2 sequences are WNHNN and SYGVQD (reference sequence). Trimming removed 6 bases at V and 3 bases at J, with 18 bases between. CDR3 length equals 15 residues. The CDR3 spells CASSDQKIGLYEQYF. CDR3 bases: TGCGCCAGCAGCGATCAGAAGATCGGTCTCTACGAGCAGTACTTC.

This clonotype was recorded many times. CDR3 residues: CASSQGRGADTQYF. CDR3 nucleotides: TGTGCCAGCAGCCAAGGGCGGGGGGCAGATACGCAGTATTTT. This chain links TRBV3-1 with TRBJ2-3; the match to TRBD2 covers 8 bases. The junction had 1 base not matched to a gene; V was cut back by 1 base and J by 4 bases. Looked up from germline, CDR1 is LGHDT and CDR2 is YNNKEL (reference sequence). The length of the CDR3 is 14 residues.